Listed below are T cell receptor beta chains from one sample, sequenced in a study of cytomegalovirus exposure and HLA in healthy donors. The protocol was immunoSEQ multiplex PCR, while the TCRdb copy is restricted to in-frame clones and leaves out a portion. This sample carries about 150,000 clones, 70% to 90% of them seen once, and the ten largest clones take 2.1%. Sequencing used PBMCs. The receptors come from a human donor in good health. Each CDR3 is given with its conserved first and last residue. Fields, in order: D gene, J gene, clone size, V gene, CDR3 DNA, CDR3 protein. D genes are given only for firm matches. Expanded clones get a size class; other rows say once, few or many, or leave the size out.

. | TRBJ1-3 | few | TRBV5-4 | TGTGCCAGCAGTTATACAGGGCTGGTTACTGGAAACACCATATATTTT | CASSYTGLVTGNTIYF
TRBD1 | TRBJ1-3 | . | TRBV5-6 | TGTGCCAGCAGCTTGGAGTCGGGACAGGGCATCTCTGGAAACACCATATATTTT | CASSLESGQGISGNTIYF
. | TRBJ1-5 | . | TRBV25-1 | TGTGCCAGCAGTGCCCAGGGGCAAGACAATCAGCCCCAGCATTTT | CASSAQGQDNQPQHF
. | TRBJ2-7 | . | TRBV10-1 | TGCGCCAGCAGTTTTAATTCCTACGAGCAGTACTTC | CASSFNSYEQYF
TRBD1 | TRBJ1-5 | . | TRBV7-9 | TGTGCCAGCAGCCTACCGGGACAGGGGACGCGACAGCCCCAGCATTTT | CASSLPGQGTRQPQHF
. | TRBJ1-5 | . | TRBV27 | TGTGCCAGCAGTTCCTCAGGTTTTAATCAGCCCCAGCATTTT | CASSSSGFNQPQHF
. | TRBJ1-1 | . | TRBV4-3 | TGCGCCAGCAGCCAGGGCGGGGAAGCTTTCTTT | CASSQGGEAFF
. | TRBJ1-2 | . | TRBV9 | TGTGCCAGCAGCGTCGGTGGCATGGGAGGACTTAACTATGGCTACACCTTC | CASSVGGMGGLNYGYTF
. | TRBJ1-3 | . | TRBV19 | TGTGCCAGTAACCAACAGGCTATTGGAAACACCATATATTTT | CASNQQAIGNTIYF
. | TRBJ2-7 | . | TRBV6-5 | TGTGCCAGCAGCTCCACCTCAGGGACCTACGAGCAGTACTTC | CASSSTSGTYEQYF
. | TRBJ1-1 | . | TRBV13 | TGTGCCAGCAGCCCACAGGGATTCACTGAAGCTTTCTTT | CASSPQGFTEAFF
. | TRBJ2-7 | . | TRBV25-1 | TGTGCCAGCAGCGCCGGGTGGCTCCGGGAGCAGTACTTC | CASSAGWLREQYF
. | TRBJ1-2 | . | TRBV5-8 | TGTGCCAGCAGCTTCGTCGCCCTGGAGGGCTACACCTTC | CASSFVALEGYTF
. | TRBJ1-2 | . | TRBV21-1 | TGTGCCAGCAGCAAAGACGACCTGACAGGGGGCAACTATGGCTACACCTTC | CASSKDDLTGGNYGYTF
. | TRBJ1-2 | . | TRBV5-6 | TGTGCCAGCAGCTCCGCGGGTTTTGACTATGGCTACACCTTC | CASSSAGFDYGYTF
. | TRBJ2-7 | . | TRBV4-3 | TGCGCCAGCAGCCCCTCCCCGGGGGACTACGAGCAGTACTTC | CASSPSPGDYEQYF
TRBD1 | TRBJ2-7 | . | TRBV5-1 | TGCGCCAGCAGCCATCGGACAGGGTCCTACGAGCAGTACTTC | CASSHRTGSYEQYF
. | TRBJ2-1 | . | TRBV18 | TGTGCCAGTTACGATCTAGGCCAAAACAATGAGCAGTTCTTC | CASYDLGQNNEQFF
. | TRBJ2-5 | . | TRBV9 | TGTGCCAGCAGCTCTATTCTCGAGGCAGACCAAGAGACCCAGTACTTC | CASSSILEADQETQYF
. | TRBJ1-1 | . | TRBV6-5 | TGTGCCAGCAGTTTCGCGGGGTCGGGGACTGAAGCTTTCTTT | CASSFAGSGTEAFF
TRBD1 | TRBJ1-1 | . | TRBV6-5 | TGTGCCAGCAGCGGACAGGGGTTAGGGGACACTGAAGCTTTCTTT | CASSGQGLGDTEAFF
. | TRBJ1-2 | . | TRBV29-1 | TGCAGCGTTGGGGTCAGGGAGGGTAGTGGCTACACCTTC | CSVGVREGSGYTF
TRBD2 | TRBJ2-1 | . | TRBV2 | TGTGCCAGCATCCCTAGCGGGAGGGCCAATGAGCAGTTCTTC | CASIPSGRANEQFF
. | TRBJ1-1 | . | TRBV27 | TGTGCCAGCAAGGGAGTAACCACTGAAGCTTTCTTT | CASKGVTTEAFF
TRBD1 | TRBJ1-2 | . | TRBV29-1 | TGCAGCGTGGCCCCGGGACAGGGGGACTATGGCTACACCTTC | CSVAPGQGDYGYTF
. | TRBJ1-5 | . | TRBV15 | TGTGCCACCAGCAGAGATCGGGGGGGCGGTCAGCCCCAGCATTTT | CATSRDRGGGQPQHF
. | TRBJ2-3 | . | TRBV6-4 | TGTGCCAGCAGGGCGGGACGGCAAGTACCTTGTACTAGCACAGATACGCAGTATTTT | CASRAGRQVPCTSTDTQYF
. | TRBJ2-1 | . | TRBV29-1 | TGCAGCGTTGAAGTGGCGGACTATGAGCAGTTCTTC | CSVEVADYEQFF
TRBD2 | TRBJ2-7 | . | TRBV28 | TGTGCCAGCAAAGGGGCGGGAGGGTCCTACGAGCAGTACTTC | CASKGAGGSYEQYF
TRBD1 | TRBJ1-2 | . | TRBV2 | TGTGCCAGCAGTGTTCCCGGGGGACAGGGTGCGGATGACGGCTACACCTTC | CASSVPGGQGADDGYTF
TRBD1 | TRBJ1-2 | . | TRBV19 | TGTGCCAGTAGTTCTCTAAAGACGGGACAGCTGATATATGGCTACACCTTC | CASSSLKTGQLIYGYTF
. | TRBJ1-4 | . | TRBV6-5 | TGTGCCAGCAGATCAGAGACTACAACTAATGAAAAACTGTTTTTT | CASRSETTTNEKLFF
TRBD1 | TRBJ2-2 | . | TRBV4-1 | TGCGCCAGCAGCCGGGACAGGGGCGTCGGGGAGCTGTTTTTT | CASSRDRGVGELFF
. | TRBJ2-2 | . | TRBV6-1 | TGTGCCAGCAGTGACAGGCCGAAGAACACCGGGGAGCTGTTTTTT | CASSDRPKNTGELFF
. | TRBJ1-4 | . | TRBV27 | TGTGCCAGCAGTTTACTCCCCCCGGAAAAACTGTTTTTT | CASSLLPPEKLFF
TRBD2 | TRBJ2-3 | . | TRBV20-1 | TGCAGTGCGCGGGGGAAAGATACGCAGTATTTT | CSARGKDTQYF
. | TRBJ2-5 | . | TRBV7-8 | TGTGCCAGCAGCCCCGGGGAGACCCAGTACTTC | CASSPGETQYF